These 5 T cell receptor beta chains were sequenced from one sample in a study of CD8 T cells in Susac syndrome. An amount of RNA that ranged from roughly 0.5 to 1 ug was reverse transcribed with random hexamers. MiXCR was run by TCRdb on the immunoSEQ multiplex PCR reads, yielding one entry per CDR3 protein. The sample records roughly 150,000 distinct CDR3 sequences, 85% to 95% being singletons. Material: CD8+ T cells from PBMCs. These receptors all stem from a human donor with Susac syndrome.

In DNA form, the CDR3 reads TGTGCCAGCAGCATGGACAGGAGTTCCTACGAGCAGTACTTC. This encodes CASSMDRSSYEQYF. V gene TRBV7-6 combines with J gene TRBJ2-7, with TRBD1 matching over 7 bases. Germline trimming cut 5 bases from V and 1 base from J; bases unmatched to any gene: 5. This CDR3 is built from 14 residues. Germline V gene sequence: CDR1 SGHVS, CDR2 FNYEAQ.

The chain employs TRBV29-1 and TRBJ2-1; D remains ambiguous. The germline V and J ends were trimmed by 4 bases and 7 bases, with 11 bases remaining between them. The V gene's germline CDR1 is SQVTM and CDR2 ANQGSEA. The CDR3 length is 12 residues. This chain's CDR3 is CSVGERGNEQFF. CDR3 nucleotides: TGCAGCGTTGGAGAGAGAGGAAATGAGCAGTTCTTC.

This clonotype has just one count. The chain links TRBV7-8 to TRBJ2-3; 7 nucleotides agree with TRBD1. The V and J ends lost 0 bases and 6 bases, in that order; junction bases with no gene match: 6. This CDR3 comprises 15 residues. CDR1 SGHVS and CDR2 FQNEAQ come from the germline V gene. The CDR3 reads CASSLAGQPPDTQYF. CDR3 DNA: TGTGCCAGCAGCTTAGCGGGACAGCCCCCGGATACGCAGTATTTT.

The rearrangement uses TRBV4-1 and TRBJ2-7, with TRBD1 matching over 8 bases. V was clipped by 0 bases and J by 0 bases; unmatched bases: 7. The CDR3 is 17 amino acids. Germline CDR1 is MGHRA and CDR2 is YSYEKL. For the CDR3, the DNA is TGCGCCAGCAGCCAAGAGCAGGGACAGGACTTCTCCTACGAGCAGTACTTC. It translates to CASSQEQGQDFSYEQYF.

This chain links TRBV15 with TRBJ2-1; D not certain. This CDR3 region has 11 residues. Germline V gene sequence: CDR1 LNHNV, CDR2 YYDKDF (reference sequence). Trimming removed 6 bases from V and 6 bases from J, with 6 bases in between. CDR3 amino acids: CATSGFNEQFF. The CDR3 DNA is TGTGCCACCAGTGGTTTCAATGAGCAGTTCTTC.